This entry lists 14 T cell receptor beta chains sequenced from one sample in a study of T cell changes during pregnancy in multiple sclerosis. Assay: immunoSEQ multiplex PCR; the TCRdb copy retains only in-frame clones and omits some. Among more than 10,000 clones, about nine tenths were seen once, and the ten largest hold 7% to 9%. Sample: CD8+ T cells from peripheral blood mononuclear cells, taken in the second trimester of pregnancy. The receptors derive from a female donor in good health, enrolled as a control in a pregnancy study.

This clone was seen just once. The chain has TRBV13 and TRBJ2-1, with 7 bases matching TRBD2. The CDR3 runs 14 residues. Germline CDR1 reads PRHDT; CDR2 reads FYEKMQ (reference sequence). V was pared by 3 bases and J by 4 bases, with 3 bases of the junction left unmatched. The CDR3 DNA reads TGTGCCAGCAGCTTGGGGGGGGAATACAATGAGCAGTTCTTC. Encoded protein: CASSLGGEYNEQFF.

The chain couples TRBV5-1 to TRBJ2-5, with D unclear. Per germline, CDR1 SGHRS and CDR2 YFSETQ. Between the trimmed V and J ends, which lost 0 bases and 1 base, there was a span of 7 bases. CDR3 length: 14 amino acids. The CDR3 is CASSLELPQETQYF. The CDR3 nucleotides are TGCGCCAGCAGCTTGGAACTCCCCCAAGAGACCCAGTACTTC.

The chain joins TRBV9 to TRBJ1-6; 8 positions match TRBD1. Germline V gene lookup returns CDR1 SGDLS and CDR2 YYNGEE. The CDR3 extends over 14 amino acids. With 4 bases clipped from V and 7 bases from J, the junction kept 4 bases outside the gene matches. The CDR3 DNA sequence: TGTGCCAGCAGCCCCCGGGACAGGAATTCACCCCTCCACTTT. This translates into CASSPRDRNSPLHF.

The V and J genes are TRBV7-3 and TRBJ2-2; D call uncertain. V was pared by 0 bases and J by 3 bases, with 8 bases between. Germline assignment: CDR1 SGHTA and CDR2 FQGTGA. The CDR3 is 15 amino acids. CDR3 sequence reads: CASSLTTEDTGELFF. CDR3 DNA: TGTGCCAGCAGCTTAACAACCGAGGACACCGGGGAGCTGTTTTTT.

The chain links TRBV7-3 to TRBJ2-1; tentative D call: TRBD1 (5 bases). Deletions cut 0 bases from V and 0 bases from J, with 6 bases between. This CDR3 spans 15 amino acids. Looked up from germline, CDR1 is SGHTA and CDR2 is FQGTGA. As DNA, the CDR3 is TGTGCCAGCAGCTTAACAGGGGACTCCTACAATGAGCAGTTCTTC. This gives the protein CASSLTGDSYNEQFF.

This clone was seen a few times. V gene TRBV4-1 combines with J gene TRBJ1-1, with TRBD1 matching 7 bases. This CDR3 has 16 residues. Germline V lookup: CDR1 MGHRA, CDR2 YSYEKL. V gave up 2 bases and J gave up 0 bases; unmatched junction bases: 6. This chain's CDR3 is CASSQPGQIMNTEAFF. DNA of the CDR3: TGCGCCAGCAGCCAACCGGGACAGATCATGAACACTGAAGCTTTCTTT.

The chain couples TRBV4-1 to TRBJ2-1; maybe TRBD1 (6 bases). Per germline, CDR1 MGHRA and CDR2 YSYEKL. This CDR3 comprises 15 residues. V lost 4 bases to trimming and J lost 12 bases, with 22 bases between them. The CDR3 coding sequence is TGCGCCAGCAGCCCCACAAAAGCGTCCCCAGGGGCGCAGTTCTTC. Translation gives CASSPTKASPGAQFF.

The chain carries TRBV5-6 and TRBJ2-1; TRBD2 matches at 11 bases. In germline, CDR1 is SGHDT, CDR2 YYEEEE. J lost 5 bases, V lost 0 bases, and 4 bases had no gene match. There are 16 residues in the CDR3. The DNA of the CDR3 is TGTGCCAGCAGCTTGGCCGGGACTAGCGGACACAATGAGCAGTTCTTC. It encodes CASSLAGTSGHNEQFF.

V is TRBV7-3 and J is TRBJ2-1; D is uncertain. The germline V gene has CDR1 SGHTA and CDR2 FQGTGA. The V end was cut by 0 bases, the J end by 7 bases, with 10 bases between. The CDR3 totals 14 residues. The CDR3 region has the DNA TGTGCCAGCAGCTTAACCGGCGGAAAAAATGAGCAGTTCTTC. Residues: CASSLTGGKNEQFF.

This chain uses TRBV6-5 with TRBJ1-2; D might be TRBD1 (6 bases). Trimming stripped 5 bases from V and 3 bases from J, with 13 bases between. CDR3 length: 14 amino acids. Per germline, CDR1 MNHEY and CDR2 SVGAGI. The CDR3 here is CASSGGAAYYGYTF. The CDR3, as DNA: TGTGCCAGCAGTGGGGGCGCAGCATACTATGGCTACACCTTC.

This chain uses TRBV5-6 with TRBJ2-3; 16 bases line up with TRBD2. Germline V gene lookup returns CDR1 SGHDT and CDR2 YYEEEE. This CDR3 contains 17 residues. V lost 3 bases and J lost 7; bases outside the gene matches: 8. For the CDR3, the DNA is TGTGCCAGCAGCTCGCTCCGGGGACTAGCGGGGGGGAATACGCAGTATTTT. Its translation: CASSSLRGLAGGNTQYF.

This clone occurred once. The chain uses TRBV4-3 and TRBJ2-6, with D perhaps matching TRBD1 (5 bases). CDR3 length: 16 amino acids. Germline V gene lookup returns CDR1 LGHNA and CDR2 YSLEER. With 0 bases removed from V and 0 bases from J, the gap between germline ends came to 6 bases. The CDR3 coding sequence is TGCGCCAGCAGCCAAGAAGGGGTCTCTGGGGCCAACGTCCTGACTTTC. Its protein is CASSQEGVSGANVLTF.

This clone was picked up a small number of times. The chain uses TRBV6-1 and TRBJ1-1, with D uncertain. Trimming left V 3 bases short and J 4 bases short, with 12 bases between. The CDR3 is made up of 14 amino acids. Germline V gene sequence: CDR1 MNHNS, CDR2 SASEGT. In DNA form, the CDR3 reads TGTGCCAGCAGTGATCCCCGATCTAGCACTGAAGCTTTCTTT. Translated, it gives CASSDPRSSTEAFF.

CDR3 nucleotide sequence: TGTGCCAGCAGCCAAGGTCACGGGGAAGGGGGCAATGAGCAGTTCTTC. As protein: CASSQGHGEGGNEQFF. J is TRBJ2-1 and V is TRBV5-5; D is possibly TRBD1 (6 bases). Trimming stripped 4 bases from V and 6 bases from J, with 20 bases between. The CDR3 covers 16 residues. Germline V lookup: CDR1 SGHKS, CDR2 YYEKEE (reference sequence).